The 20 T cell receptor beta chains in this list originate from one sample, sequenced in a study of blood T cell repertoires in COVID-19. Here immunoSEQ multiplex PCR was the method, and the copy in TCRdb shows in-frame clones only, minus some. The sample records 45,000 to 65,000 clones, about four fifths being singletons. The specimen was peripheral blood. The receptors were gathered from a human donor in a cohort sampled during active COVID-19.

The chain has TRBV20-1 and TRBJ1-2, with D unresolved. The CDR3 spans 14 residues. The V gene's germline CDR1 is DFQATT and CDR2 SNEGSKA (reference sequence). V dropped 3 bases and J dropped 7 bases, with 18 bases sitting between them. The CDR3, as DNA: TGCAGTGCTAGTAGCTCGGTTGCCCGCGGTGGCTACACCTTC. Its translation: CSASSSVARGGYTF.

The chain joins TRBV28 to TRBJ1-5; TRBD1 matches 9 bases. This CDR3 comprises 15 residues. Germline CDR1 and CDR2: MDHEN and SYDVKM. J was trimmed by 4 bases and V by 5 bases; bases with no gene match: 6. CDR3 coding DNA: TGTGCCAGCAGTCTGACAGGGGGTGGAAATCAGCCCCAGCATTTT. It is translated as CASSLTGGGNQPQHF.

This chain links TRBV30 with TRBJ1-1; 11 nucleotides align to TRBD1. V lost 4 bases, J lost 4 bases, and 8 bases stayed unmatched. Germline CDR1 and CDR2: GTSNPN and SVGIG (reference sequence). The CDR3 runs to 15 residues. This CDR3 reads CAWKTPGQGVTEAFF. The CDR3 DNA reads as TGTGCCTGGAAGACACCGGGACAGGGGGTCACTGAAGCTTTCTTT.

The chain carries TRBV3-1 (or the pseudogene TRBV3-2) and TRBJ2-5; 9 positions agree with TRBD1. The ends lost 1 base at V and 2 bases at J; junction bases unmatched: 2. Germline CDR1 and CDR2: LGHDT and YNNKEL (reference sequence). This CDR3 region has 15 residues. CDR3 coding DNA: TGTGCCAGCAGCCAAGGACAGGGGGGACAAGAGACCCAGTACTTC. It yields the protein CASSQGQGGQETQYF.

This clone was counted only a few times. The chain employs TRBV7-2 and TRBJ1-2; D remains ambiguous. There are 14 residues in the CDR3. Germline V lookup: CDR1 SGHTA, CDR2 FQGNSA. The V end lost 3 bases, the J end lost 2 bases, and 10 bases lay between the germline ends. CDR3 protein: CASSFLMLNYGYTF. CDR3 bases: TGTGCCAGCAGCTTCCTTATGTTAAACTATGGCTACACCTTC. Using reference TRBV7-2 and TRBJ1-2 for the parts outside the CDR3, the full variable domain is GAGVSQSPSNKVTEKGKDVELRCDPISGHTALYWYRQSLGQGLEFLIYFQGNSAPDKSGLPSDRFSAERTGGSVSTLTIQRTQQEDSAVYLCASSFLMLNYGYTFGSGTRLTVV.

The chain is built from TRBV10-3 and TRBJ1-2, with 8 positions matching TRBD1. V lost 5 bases to trimming and J lost 3 bases; unmatched junction nucleotides: 5. The CDR3 extends over 14 amino acids. Germline CDR1 reads ENHRY; CDR2 reads SYGVKD. The CDR3 region has the DNA TGTGCCATCAGTAAGACAGGGGAGGACTATGGCTACACCTTC. Translation: CAISKTGEDYGYTF.

This clone came up a few times. The V gene is TRBV28, the J gene TRBJ2-7; 12 bases are a match to TRBD2. V lost 6 bases and J lost 2; bases outside the gene matches: 2. Germline V CDR1 and CDR2: MDHEN, SYDVKM. CDR3 size: 14 residues. The CDR3 sequence: CASSRTSGAYEQYF. The CDR3 nucleotides are TGTGCCAGCAGCAGGACTAGCGGGGCCTACGAGCAGTACTTC.

The J gene is TRBJ2-1, the V gene TRBV2, with 7 bases matching TRBD2. CDR3 length: 15 residues. The germline V gene has CDR1 SNHLY and CDR2 FYNNEI. The ends lost 2 bases at V and 2 bases at J; junction bases unmatched: 3. CDR3 bases: TGTGCCAGCAGTGAATTGAGCGGGACCTACAATGAGCAGTTCTTC. Protein: CASSELSGTYNEQFF. Combining the CDR3 with reference TRBV2 and TRBJ2-1 gives the whole variable domain EPEVTQTPSHQVTQMGQEVILRCVPISNHLYFYWYRQILGQKVEFLVSFYNNEISEKSEIFDDQFSVERPDGSNFTLKIRSTKLEDSAMYFCASSELSGTYNEQFFGPGTRLTVL.

The chain is built from TRBV24-1 and TRBJ2-5; no reliable D call. V gave up 12 bases and J gave up 5 bases, with 18 bases separating them. Germline CDR1 KGHDR, CDR2 SFDVKD. The CDR3 extends over 13 amino acids. In nucleotides, the CDR3 is TGTGCCCCCCTCTGGGCAGAAGATGAGACCCAGTACTTC. Translated: CAPLWAEDETQYF.

This clone was seen only a few times. The chain uses TRBV10-3 and TRBJ2-7, with 8 nucleotides matching TRBD1. Per the germline V gene, CDR1 is ENHRY and CDR2 is SYGVKD. The J segment lost 8 bases and the V segment lost 0 bases, leaving 9 bases of the junction unmatched. This CDR3 is built from 15 residues. CDR3 residues: CAISESPGTGEQQYF. The CDR3 region has the DNA TGTGCCATCAGTGAGTCTCCCGGGACAGGAGAACAGCAGTACTTC.

This chain uses TRBV9 with TRBJ1-2, with 8 bases lining up with TRBD1. The junction had 3 bases not matched to a gene; V was cut back by 2 bases and J by 3 bases. The CDR3 covers 14 residues. Germline CDR1 reads SGDLS; CDR2 reads YYNGEE. Here the CDR3 DNA reads TGTGCCAGCAGCGTTCAGGGGGCGGACTATGGCTACACCTTC. This gives the protein CASSVQGADYGYTF.

This chain connects TRBV2 to TRBJ2-7; 7 nucleotides line up with TRBD2. The CDR3 length is 15 residues. In germline, CDR1 is SNHLY, CDR2 FYNNEI. Trimming cost V 10 bases and J 3 bases; bases outside gene matches: 15. CDR3 sequence (DNA): TGTGCCACCAAGGAATCGGGAGGCAATTTCTACGAGCAGTACTTC. This translates into CATKESGGNFYEQYF.

This clone was seen only once. This chain uses TRBV5-1 with TRBJ2-7; 11 positions agree with TRBD2. V gave up 1 base and J gave up 4 bases; unmatched junction bases: 7. The CDR3 loop spans 16 amino acids. CDR1 is SGHRS, CDR2 YFSETQ, per germline. CDR3: CASSLSSGRADYEQYF. The CDR3 coding sequence is TGCGCCAGCAGCTTGAGTAGCGGGAGGGCCGATTACGAGCAGTACTTC.

The genes are TRBV5-5 and TRBJ1-2; 8 bases fit TRBD1. Germline V lookup: CDR1 SGHKS, CDR2 YYEKEE (reference sequence). V gave up 4 bases and J gave up 4 bases; unmatched junction bases: 9. This CDR3 region has 15 residues. CDR3 sequence reads: CASSPLSTGGYGYTF. CDR3 DNA sequence: TGTGCCAGCAGCCCTCTTAGTACAGGGGGCTATGGCTACACCTTC.

This chain connects TRBV5-6 to TRBJ1-1; the D is unclear. CDR1 and CDR2 (germline): SGHDT, YYEEEE. The CDR3 extends over 14 amino acids. Trimming removed 5 bases at V and 4 bases at J, with 15 bases between. CDR3 sequence: CASSLRLAGTEAFF. The CDR3 DNA reads TGTGCCAGCAGTTTGCGGCTGGCAGGCACTGAAGCTTTCTTT.

The chain couples TRBV28 to TRBJ2-3; D might be TRBD2 (7 bases). The CDR3 covers 13 residues. Trimming pared 5 bases from V and 10 bases from J, leaving 16 bases between. From germline, CDR1 is MDHEN and CDR2 SYDVKM. The CDR3 DNA reads TGTGCCAGCAGTCGAGGGGGGGAGAAGGCGCAGTATTTT. It codes for CASSRGGEKAQYF.

This clone occurred once. The chain combines TRBV3-1 (or the pseudogene TRBV3-2) with TRBJ2-1, with D maybe TRBD1 (6 bases). The CDR3 runs to 13 residues. V shed 2 bases and J shed 9 bases, with 11 bases lying between them. Germline CDR1 and CDR2: LGHDT and YNNKEL (reference sequence). CDR3 in amino acids: CASSQNRDGEQFF. The CDR3 nucleotides are TGTGCCAGCAGCCAAAACAGGGACGGTGAGCAGTTCTTC.

The rearrangement links TRBV5-6 to TRBJ1-5, with a possible D match to TRBD1 (5 bases). V shed 4 bases and J shed 4 bases, with 21 bases lying between them. The length of the CDR3 is 17 residues. Germline V gene data show CDR1 as SGHDT and CDR2 as YYEEEE. The CDR3, as DNA: TGTGCCAGCAGCACAACGGTTTCTCAGGGCAGGAATCAGCCCCAGCATTTT. Translating it yields CASSTTVSQGRNQPQHF.

This clone came up many times. The J gene is TRBJ1-6, the V gene TRBV6-5, with D possibly TRBD1 on 5 matching bases. This CDR3 is 15 amino acids long. The V and J ends lost 6 bases and 2 bases respectively, with 11 bases between them. The germline V gene encodes CDR1 MNHEY and CDR2 SVGAGI. The CDR3 nucleotides are TGTGCCAGCAGCAGGGATATTACCTATAATTCACCCCTCCACTTT. Translating gives CASSRDITYNSPLHF.

The chain combines TRBV2 with TRBJ2-7; tentative D call: TRBD1 (5 bases). V gave up 6 bases and J gave up 1 base, with 10 bases separating them. The CDR3 extends over 13 amino acids. The germline V gene has CDR1 SNHLY and CDR2 FYNNEI. The CDR3 spells CASRGHTSYEQYF. CDR3 bases: TGTGCCAGCAGAGGACACACTTCCTACGAGCAGTACTTC. The full variable domain, with the rest looked up from reference TRBV2 and TRBJ2-7, is EPEVTQTPSHQVTQMGQEVILRCVPISNHLYFYWYRQILGQKVEFLVSFYNNEISEKSEIFDDQFSVERPDGSNFTLKIRSTKLEDSAMYFCASRGHTSYEQYFGPGTRLTVT.